This T cell receptor (beta chain) was found in a study of blood T cell repertoires in COVID-19. Study at large: Researchers got acute and convalescent COVID-19 samples from the United States, Italy and Spain. PBMCs, B-cell-depleted T cells, or T cells were the source of the cDNA or gDNA that made up the material.

The CDR3 sequence is 14 residues long. Germline V gene data show CDR1 as SGHAT and CDR2 as FQNNGV. V was pared by 2 bases and J by 1 base, with 8 bases between. Under the authors' procedure: Nucleated cell number was recorded as an estimate derived from reference gene primer amplification. The repertoire was sequenced with immunoSEQ multiplex PCR; TCRdb's copy has only in-frame clones and lacks some. V, J and clone size are taken as reported in that table, and D and trimming were inferred from the DNA itself. The sample includes hundreds of thousands of clones, approximately 85% of them seen just once.

The clonotype comes from a human donor in a cohort sampled during active COVID-19. This sequence joins TRBV11-2 and TRBJ1-1, with a weak D call TRBD1 (5 bases). Sequencing input: peripheral blood. CDR3 residues: CASSLLQGNTEAFF. Written as DNA, the CDR3 is TGTGCCAGCAGCTTACTTCAGGGGAACACTGAAGCTTTCTTT. Drawing the rest from reference TRBV11-2 and TRBJ1-1, the complete variable domain is EAGVAQSPRYKIIEKRQSVAFWCNPISGHATLYWYQQILGQGPKLLIQFQNNGVVDDSQLPKDRFSAERLKGVDSTLKIQPAKLEDSAVYLCASSLLQGNTEAFFGQGTRLTVV.